The table lists the clone carrying this T cell receptor (beta chain) with a few counts. The target antigen is unknown. This sample stems from a study of radiotherapy plus CTLA-4 blockade in lung cancer. In the study overall: Objective responses arose in approximately 17% of patients, and approximately 28% experienced disease control.

V lost 0 bases, J lost 5 bases, and 4 bases stayed unmatched. The CDR3 runs 14 residues. Per the germline V gene, CDR1 is SGHDT and CDR2 is YYEEEE. Profiled with immunoSEQ multiplex PCR; TCRdb holds only in-frame clones, not every one. The sample yields approximately 40,000 clones, 70% to 80% seen once. Whole-study results and caveats: Blood-borne expansion of tumor-derived TCR clones followed radiotherapy plus ipilimumab.

The chain is built from TRBV5-6 and TRBJ2-5; 7 positions agree with TRBD2. This TCR derives from a human donor with non-small cell lung cancer who had stable disease on radiotherapy plus ipilimumab. The sample here was peripheral blood, taken from a patient treated with radiotherapy plus ipilimumab. CDR3 bases: TGTGCCAGCAGCTTGGGTGGTAGCGGGGAGACCCAGTACTTC. It yields the protein CASSLGGSGETQYF.